This TCR beta chain came from a study of cytomegalovirus exposure and HLA in healthy donors (dated by TCRdb to 2015 to 2018). With respect to the entire study: In an earlier analysis of 550 to 750 of the donors, under 300 Gb of sequence data and just under 120 million unique TCR beta sequences from some 170 million T cells were reported. Roughly 300 gigabases of sequencing data and approximately 91 million unique TCR sequences made up an early release that covered approximately 650 HLA-typed donors. Of the 300 to 450 genotyped donors, approximately 80% fell in the genetic ancestry cluster associated with self-reported Caucasian donors. The study aimed to test whether cataloging public T cell receptors could reveal signatures of past pathogen exposure. The study used immunosequencing to profile the T cell repertoires of several hundred subjects and linked those repertoires to cytomegalovirus serostatus. Along with the roughly 670-subject first cohort, a separate validation cohort of approximately 110 different subjects was used. The study combined high-throughput TCR immunosequencing, statistical association of individual TCRs with disease status, and machine learning to predict cytomegalovirus infection status. To study patterns of TCR occurrence, a later analysis re-analyzed previously published TCR beta repertoires from 666 donors and added high-resolution HLA genotyping. In the later analysis, no new phenotypic data were used to find candidate immune exposures; instead, reliance was placed on TCR beta sequences and their occurrence across donors. An earlier analysis of some 500 of the donors used high-throughput TCR beta sequencing to judge whether each TCR beta V gene segment behaved as functional or pseudogenic. Donor age, sex, ethnicity and CMV serostatus were compiled alongside the repertoire data. Genome-wide SNP genotypes for about three fifths of the 666 donors were used in a later genetic analysis, which treated that subset as a discovery cohort. Every discovery cohort repertoire had been produced on one sequencing platform. HLA typing included class I and class II loci at four-digit resolution. The number of donors typed differed by locus, with 629-630 for A, B, C, DRB1 and DQB1, 522 for DQA1, about 610 for DPA1, and some 470 for DPB1. A handful of DR-DQ haplotypes were handled as single units for association and clustering because linkage in the cohort was strong. On average, roughly 240,000 unique TCR beta nucleotide sequences were sequenced per donor among about 400 genotyped donors of the cohort, with 15% to 20% of those sequences being non-productive. Study-wide findings and limitations: A cluster of highly shared sequence variants was judged likely to be a technical artifact of the sequencing pipeline. In a later genetic analysis, fewer N-insertions in productive TCRs were reported among donors in an Asian-associated ancestry cluster than the approximately 710-donor mean. A further reported finding was that TCR beta sequences accurately predicted the HLA-A and HLA-B alleles for most subjects in the first cohort. For the cohort, immune exposure information was limited to CMV serostatus. Most TCR sequences were observed very rarely across donors, whereas some public TCRs were present in many individuals. A later analysis found that TCR association rates varied across HLA loci, with DRB1 alleles showing the most associated TCRs and HLA-C alleles the fewest. Strong co-occurrence of HLA alleles, especially DR and DQ, made assigning TCR associations to individual alleles difficult. Some IMGT-functional V segments, including TRBV6-2 and TRBV6-3, could not be told apart with the 87-base-pair reads, so those segments were excluded. Most CMV-associated TCR beta chains appeared to be HLA-restricted in a later analysis, and the HLA associations seemed to be driven largely by CMV exposure. In the study, some 160 TCR beta chains were listed as associated with cytomegalovirus. Roughly uniform sequencing depth across donors was assumed in presence/absence analyses, although this assumption may not hold. Correlated functional status among segregating V segments might be attributable to linkage disequilibrium, but an unknown experimental factor could not be ruled out. Cytomegalovirus status was reported to be diagnosed by the classifier with high specificity and sensitivity in both the original and validation cohorts. Because counts were too low, roughly 17 rarely observed V segments, including chromosome 9 orphons, were left out of the earlier analysis of about 620 of the donors. In vitro tests confirmed that three of the cytomegalovirus-associated TCR beta chains recognize cytomegalovirus antigens. A later genetic analysis associated a missense DCLRE1C variant with V-gene and J-gene trimming of TCR beta chains, and an independent cohort replicated the association. A later analysis associated 15,000 or so TCR beta sequences with specific HLA alleles at a false discovery rate of 0.05. Because HLA typing was missing for some donors at each locus, association tests included only the typed subset. A later analysis found that HLA-associated TCR beta chains were more clonally expanded and had lower generation probabilities than equally common non-associated chains. In this cohort, only TCR beta chains were sequenced, and detectable features were limited by the absence of alpha or paired-chain data. In a later analysis, several top co-occurrence clusters were reported to appear linked to parvovirus B19, influenza, CMV and Epstein-Barr virus. In an earlier analysis of roughly 500 of the donors, most TCR beta V segments appeared in productive rearrangements about 90% or about 30% of the time, broadly matching IMGT annotations. It was suggested by the authors that the approach could potentially be generalized to other disease states and immunological phenotypes.

The cohort consisted of 600 to 700 healthy bone marrow donors. At the time of sampling, every cohort member was nominally healthy, though immune exposures that went unrecorded were likely present. The donor tested CMV seronegative and was one of the 352 seronegative cohort members. A peripheral blood sample was provided by each donor, and peripheral blood mononuclear cells were used for TCR beta sequencing. The Qiagen DNeasy Blood Extraction Kit was used to extract genomic DNA from the blood cell samples. The cysteine opens and the phenylalanine closes a CDR3 of 14 amino acids. The only DNA kept is the CDR3, 42 bases in frame from the first base. V sheds 1 base and J sheds 6 bases, leaving 12 bases between their ends. The germline V gene specifies SGHAT as CDR1 and FQNNGV as CDR2. This clone was counted a single time. Its antigen is currently not known. Per-base qualities were not stored, and no clone one base away is much larger.

Libraries were constructed by the immunoSEQ multiplex PCR assay. The multiplex PCR relied on a mix of 60 forward primers for TCR Vbeta segments and 13 reverse primers for TCR Jbeta segments. The CDR3 region of rearranged TCR beta genes was amplified from genomic DNA with a multiplex PCR assay. Amplified TCR beta libraries were sequenced as 87-base-pair reads on the Illumina HiSeq System. The original pipeline was this. Across the 670 or so repertoires, a later analysis counted approximately 83 million unique TCR beta chains, 9 million to 14 million of which were shared by at least two donors. A nearest-neighbor algorithm error-corrected the raw reads and collapsed the reads into unique sequences, merging closely related sequences to remove PCR and sequencing errors. V, D and J gene segments were assigned by aligning CDR3 sequences to IMGT reference sequences. For a sequence to be retained, at least a six-nucleotide match to both a V gene segment and a J gene segment was required. Rearrangements were called productive when the CDR3 lacked stop codons and stayed in frame with V and J; all others were non-productive. CDR3 was defined according to IMGT convention as the region running from the second conserved V-encoded cysteine to the conserved J-encoded phenylalanine. Sequences without an unambiguous match to a single V gene segment were excluded from the earlier analysis of 587 of the donors. In an earlier analysis of 587 of the donors, V segments were called functional above 56.7% productive rearrangements and were called segregating when the between-donor standard deviation exceeded 5%. To diagnose cytomegalovirus status from the catalog of TCR beta chain sequences, a statistical classification framework was built. In a later analysis, TCR nucleotide sequences were compared against IMGT/GENE-DB human TR gene sequences so that V and J genes could be assigned. A later analysis assigned CDR3 sequences and most-parsimonious VDJ recombination scenarios with the TCRdist pipeline. In a later analysis, each TCR beta chain was defined by its CDR3 amino acid sequence together with its V-gene family, and reads lacking a unique V-gene family were excluded. To address suspected cross-contamination and a sequencing artifact, a later analysis removed a few hundred highly shared, low-generation-probability nucleotide sequences. In a later analysis, a clonal expansion index for each public chain was calculated from normalized within-repertoire ranks of inferred template counts. A later analysis computed generation probabilities with a VDJ recombination model fitted to out-of-frame rearrangements, and checked the results against IGoR. In a later analysis, hypergeometric tests were used to score TCR-TCR, TCR-HLA and TCR-CMV co-occurrence, with a repertoire-size bias correction applied to TCR pairs. False discovery rates were estimated in a later analysis by permuting HLA or CMV assignments 20 times. In a later analysis, co-occurring TCRs were grouped with DBSCAN, and TCRdist sequence similarity was added when clustering was performed within HLA-allele-positive subsets. Repertoires with fewer than 30,000 or more than 120,000 public chains were left out of co-occurrence clustering, as were roughly five repertoires with anomalous nucleotide sharing. TCRdb provides this immuneACCESS table in a form limited to in-frame rearrangements. Some clones are lacking; in checked studies, under half of them reflect an unresolved V gene, and why the rest are absent is not known. The DNA was the basis for D and trimming; V, J and clone size are from that table. The sample contains 25,000 to 35,000 clones, more than 75% of them found a single time. Jointly, the top ten make up under 3% of the sample.

The sequence was obtained from a boy between 10 and 17 years old in good health and CMV-seronegative. Recombination joined TRBV11-2 with TRBJ1-1; the D gene is perhaps TRBD1, from 5 matching bases. The specimen sequenced was PBMCs. The CDR3 sequence is CASSLVFRAPEAFF. The nucleotide sequence is given as TGTGCCAGCAGCTTAGTTTTCAGGGCCCCTGAAGCTTTCTTT.